This T cell receptor (beta chain) is drawn from a study of beta chain features in type 1 diabetes. Study at large: What patients shared with healthy donors was a similar profile of age, gender and cell yields. Study outcomes and limitations: Patients with Type 1 diabetes showed moderately but significantly shorter TCRB CDR3s in all four CD4+ subsets. VDJ junctions sequenced from type 1 diabetes patients showed fewer insertions and more deletions. Whether TCRB rearrangement is influenced by HLA type was left unresolved in this analysis. The naive, central memory and Treg TCRB repertoires of patients appeared to be more similar to one another than those of healthy donors.

As to this clone: Its antigen remains unidentified.

The germline gives CDR1 SNHLY, CDR2 FYNNEI. The CDR3 sequence is 14 residues long. With V trimmed by 6 bases and J by 3 bases, 7 bases remained unmatched. Of the isolated RNA, all was reverse transcribed, and so the sequenced material was expressed TCRB transcripts. Using immunoSEQ multiplex PCR, the repertoire was profiled, and TCRdb retains in-frame clones only, with some absent. The sample consists of some 120,000 clones, around 16% of them appearing once. The clonotype was recovered from a man aged 18 to 29 with type 1 diabetes. Sample: central memory CD4+ T cells from blood. The chain has TRBV2 and TRBJ2-7; 8 bases are a match to TRBD1. The CDR3 region is CASRNRGIGYEQYF. The CDR3 DNA is TGTGCCAGCAGGAACAGGGGGATCGGCTACGAGCAGTACTTC.